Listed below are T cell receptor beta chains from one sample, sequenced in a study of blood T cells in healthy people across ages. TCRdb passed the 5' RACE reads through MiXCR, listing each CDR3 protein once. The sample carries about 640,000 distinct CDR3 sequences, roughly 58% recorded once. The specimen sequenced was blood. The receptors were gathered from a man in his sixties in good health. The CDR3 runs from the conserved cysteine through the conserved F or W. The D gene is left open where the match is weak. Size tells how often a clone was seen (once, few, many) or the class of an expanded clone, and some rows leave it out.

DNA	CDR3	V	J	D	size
TGTGCCACCAGCAGAATTCGAGCCAGCAATCAGCCCCAGCATTTT	CATSRIRASNQPQHF	TRBV15	TRBJ1-5	NA	few
TGTGCCAGCAGCCAGGGCATCCCCTCCAATGAGCAGTTCTTC	CASSQGIPSNEQFF	TRBV3-1	TRBJ2-1	NA	NA
TGTGCCAGCAGCTTAGCACAGGGGTCACCCCTCCACTTT	CASSLAQGSPLHF	TRBV7-7	TRBJ1-6	TRBD1	few
TGTGCCAGCAGCCCGCCAACAGGGACGGGCACTGAAGCTTTCTTT	CASSPPTGTGTEAFF	TRBV3-1	TRBJ1-1	NA	NA
TGTGCCAGCAGTTACGGACCAACTAGCACAGATACGCAGTATTTT	CASSYGPTSTDTQYF	TRBV6-2/TRBV6-3	TRBJ2-3	NA	few
TGTGCCAGCAGCCCATGGGACAGCAATGAGCAGTTCTTC	CASSPWDSNEQFF	TRBV3-1	TRBJ2-1	TRBD1	NA
TGTGCCAGCAGCCTCTCGGGCGGGGGCCGTGTCGAGCAGTACTTC	CASSLSGGGRVEQYF	TRBV7-9	TRBJ2-7	NA	NA
TGCGCCAGCAGCTCAGCGACACACACCGGGGAGCTGTTTTTT	CASSSATHTGELFF	TRBV5-1	TRBJ2-2	NA	NA
TGTGCCAGCAGCCATGACGTGGGGAGGGCTGGGGCCAACGTCCTGACTTTC	CASSHDVGRAGANVLTF	TRBV7-9	TRBJ2-6	TRBD2	NA
TGTGCCAGCAGCTCTACCGGGACCCAAGAGACCCAGTACTTC	CASSSTGTQETQYF	TRBV5-4	TRBJ2-5	NA	NA
TGTGCCAGCAACACGGGGGGGCGTCTCCTAGGCGGCTACACCTTC	CASNTGGRLLGGYTF	TRBV6-1	TRBJ1-2	NA	few
TGCGCCAGCAGTACGGGTTGGGACAATCAGCCCCAGCATTTT	CASSTGWDNQPQHF	TRBV5-1	TRBJ1-5	NA	NA
TGTGCCAGCAGTTACGACAGGTTCCTACCTGGGGCCAACGTCCTGACTTTC	CASSYDRFLPGANVLTF	TRBV6-5	TRBJ2-6	NA	NA
TGTGCCAGCAGCTGGAGGCCTCCAGGGACCCAGTACTTC	CASSWRPPGTQYF	TRBV5-6	TRBJ2-5	NA	NA
TGTGCCATCAACTCGGACCTTTACGAGCAGTACTTC	CAINSDLYEQYF	TRBV10-3	TRBJ2-7	NA	NA
TGTGCCAGCAGTACCGATAGCGGGGGGAACACCGGGGAGCTGTTTTTT	CASSTDSGGNTGELFF	TRBV2	TRBJ2-2	TRBD2	NA
TGTGCCAGCAGCCGGCACCGACAGGACCAAGAGACCCGGTACTTC	CASSRHRQDQETRYF	TRBV11-2	TRBJ2-5	NA	once
TGTGCCAGCAGCTTGATTAGGGGACACGGAGGCTACACCTTC	CASSLIRGHGGYTF	TRBV7-2	TRBJ1-2	NA	NA
TGTGCCAGCAGTTTCCTGCCGGGACTAGCGGGAGTAAATGAGCAGTTCTTC	CASSFLPGLAGVNEQFF	TRBV28	TRBJ2-1	TRBD2	NA
TGCAGCGTTGATTGGCCAGCTGGAGGTGATGAGCAGTTCTTC	CSVDWPAGGDEQFF	TRBV29-1	TRBJ2-1	NA	NA
TGCGCCAGCAGCCGACAGGGGCGGTCTTACAATGAGCAGTTCTTC	CASSRQGRSYNEQFF	TRBV5-1	TRBJ2-1	TRBD1	NA
TGTGCCAGCAGTTACTCGGCGGGGACCTACAATGAGCAGTTCTTC	CASSYSAGTYNEQFF	TRBV6-5	TRBJ2-1	NA	NA